The source of this T cell receptor beta chain is a study of human T cells and chemical hapten exposure (dated by TCRdb to the early 2020s). For the study in its entirety: For sensitization, 2% DPC in acetone was applied to a roughly 2 cm by roughly 2 cm area of upper inner arm skin. The study tracked peripheral blood TCR repertoire changes in vivo during primary and secondary sensitization to the hapten diphenylcyclopropenone (DPC) in alopecia patients. Patch tests used Finn chambers with 0.01% DPC on the upper back, scored after 6 days by International Contact Dermatitis Research Group standards. Weekly therapeutic DPC doses were additionally applied to the scalp of patients throughout the approximately 25-week study period. Patient blood was sampled pre-sensitization (week 0) and at 2, 6 and about 24 weeks after DPC sensitization. Roughly 30 alopecia patients gave blood for TCR sequencing at one to four time points (pre-sensitization, 2, 6 and 24 weeks). Libraries were pooled for sequencing, and variation in per-sample TCR yields was attributed mainly to small differences in library volumes within the pool. The patient cohort, mostly female, included alopecia areata with under or over 50% scalp involvement, alopecia totalis and alopecia universalis.

Taken from the germline V gene (reference sequence), the CDR1 and CDR2 loops are GTSNPN and SVGIG. Germline trimming amounts to 0 bases on V and 11 bases on J, with 8 as the count of junction bases outside the gene matches. Counted from cysteine to phenylalanine, this CDR3 has 14 amino acids. Only the CDR3 region is kept as DNA, spanning 42 bases read in frame from base 1. As concerns this clonotype: The specificity of this receptor is unknown. Per-base qualities were not stored, and no clone one base away is much larger.

During library preparation, unique molecular identifiers were attached to individual cDNA molecules so that TCRs could be counted in a quantitative, reproducible way. Each blood RNA sample was used to sequence both TCR alpha and TCR beta chains. Processing in the source paper ran as follows. A median of about 87,000 TCRs per sample was observed, with a range of 23,224 to 690,600. The Decombinator software suite was used to annotate V, J and CDR3 in the TCR reads. Every sample was subsampled to the same number of TCRs (28,000) for the PS versus PT1 abundance plots. TCRs were defined as expanded if absent before sensitization and observed at least eight times at the 2-week time point. TCRdb cleaned the public reads at Q25 with fastp, built clones with MiXCR and kept in-frame beta chains. Rows are unified per CDR3 protein, each entry keeping the most common DNA and genes. These V and J calls originate from TCRdb's pipeline instead of the authors' own analysis. The sample data list 170 or so distinct CDR3 sequences, and about 70% of these were observed just once. The ten biggest clones cover 30% of the sample.

What the study reported, not specific to this receptor: Compared with pre-sensitization or healthy control sets, expanded TCRs formed significantly more large CDR3 similarity clusters, which is consistent with antigen-driven responses. Repeated subsampling changed both the strength of the expansion versus patch-test correlation and the threshold at which the correlation became significant. DPC sensitization did not change the number of TCRs with a frequency above 1 in 1000, and there was no evidence of changes in global repertoire structure. Because every patient had alopecia, a presumed autoimmune disease, the patients' immune response might differ from that of healthy individuals. The number of PT1 expanded TCRs positively correlated with patch test score, significant at thresholds 8, 16 and 32 but not 4.

The treatment or condition label, as the study defines it: therapeutic diphenylcyclopropenone sensitization with weekly scalp DPC. Blood at each patch-test visit was drawn before the patch test was applied. Patients were eligible if aged 18 to 70, diagnosed with alopecia and judged suitable for DPC therapy, and pregnant patients were excluded. Total RNA was extracted from unfractionated whole blood that had been collected in Tempus Blood RNA tubes. In this chain, TRBV30 is recombined with TRBJ1-1, with 11 bases in between that match TRBD1. The TCR comes from an adult with alopecia areata. Some clones in this sample may be carry-over from other donors' samples. This table probably holds off-target reads from a library built for another chain. The material was whole blood, obtained before DPC sensitization or 2, 6, or about 24 weeks after (not recorded which). The nucleotides read TGTGCCTGGAGTGTACGAGGACAGGGGGCTGCGGCTTTCTTT. Its translation is CAWSVRGQGAAAFF.